These 30 T cell receptor beta chains were all obtained from the same sample, sequenced in a study of cytomegalovirus exposure and HLA in healthy donors. Assay used: immunoSEQ multiplex PCR; TCRdb lists only in-frame clones, some missing. Counted here are 200,000 to 300,000 clones, approximately 86% occurring once; the ten biggest clones make up over 0.95%. Sequenced: PBMCs. These receptors originate from a woman in her 30s in good health and CMV-seropositive.

The chain couples TRBV18 to TRBJ1-1, with no clear D. V was cut by 0 bases and J by 11 bases, with 13 bases left in between. Per the germline V gene, CDR1 is KGHSH and CDR2 is LQKENI. CDR3 size: 13 residues. The CDR3 sequence: CASSPPFSPSAFF. The CDR3 bases are TGTGCCAGCTCACCACCGTTTTCTCCAAGCGCTTTCTTT.

This chain connects TRBV27 to TRBJ1-5; D uncertain. Trimming shortened V by 5 bases and J by 0 bases, and 8 bases separated the two germline ends. This CDR3 region has 14 residues. Germline CDR1 reads MNHEY; CDR2 reads SMNVEV (reference sequence). The CDR3 sequence is CASSPGLSNQPQHF. CDR3 nucleotides: TGTGCCAGCAGTCCAGGACTTAGCAATCAGCCCCAGCATTTT.

This clone was observed once. The rearrangement uses TRBV29-1 and TRBJ2-7, with a weak D call TRBD2 (5 bases). CDR1 and CDR2 from the germline V gene are SQVTM and ANQGSEA. CDR3 length: 12 residues. Trimming removed 7 bases from V and 4 bases from J, with 14 bases in between. The CDR3 reads CSALAEYYEQYF. CDR3 coding DNA: TGCAGCGCCCTAGCCGAATATTACGAGCAGTACTTC.

This clone was recorded only once. CDR3 protein: CASLGRENEQFF. The CDR3 region has the DNA TGTGCCAGCCTTGGGCGGGAAAATGAGCAGTTCTTC. The chain is built from TRBV13 and TRBJ2-1; a weak D match, TRBD2 (6 bases). The CDR3 has 12 amino acids. Trimming shortened V by 8 bases and J by 7 bases, and 12 bases separated the two germline ends. From germline, CDR1 is PRHDT and CDR2 FYEKMQ (reference sequence).

The rearrangement joins TRBV18 to TRBJ2-3; D remains ambiguous. Trimming pared 3 bases from V and 11 bases from J, leaving 21 bases between. CDR1 is KGHSH, CDR2 LQKENI, per germline. The length of the CDR3 is 15 residues. CDR3 amino acids: CASSPFAGPRGEQYF. The CDR3 nucleotides read TGTGCCAGCTCACCCTTCGCCGGCCCCCGCGGAGAGCAGTATTTT.

The CDR3 DNA sequence: TGTGCCAGCAGTGAGGGGGGGACACTCTATCAGCCCCAGCATTTT. Encoded protein: CASSEGGTLYQPQHF. The rearrangement links TRBV6-1 to TRBJ1-5; D possibly corresponds to TRBD1 (6 bases). Between the trimmed V and J ends, which lost 3 bases and 5 bases, there was a span of 14 bases. The CDR3 has 15 residues. Germline V CDR1 and CDR2: MNHNS, SASEGT.

The chain joins TRBV5-1 to TRBJ1-1; D gene unclear. With 3 bases removed from V and 6 bases from J, the gap between germline ends came to 12 bases. Germline assignment: CDR1 SGHRS and CDR2 YFSETQ. The CDR3 is 13 amino acids. CDR3 sequence (DNA): TGCGCCAGCAGCTCTGACTATTCCCCTGAAGCTTTCTTT. As protein: CASSSDYSPEAFF.

The gene calls are TRBV5-1 and TRBJ2-3; weak D call: TRBD1 (5 bases). With 4 bases removed from V and 1 base from J, the gap between germline ends came to 10 bases. CDR3 length: 14 residues. CDR1 and CDR2 from the germline V gene are SGHRS and YFSETQ. As DNA, the CDR3 is TGCGCCAGCAGCGGGGCGGCCGGCACAGATACGCAGTATTTT. This sequence encodes CASSGAAGTDTQYF.

The V call is TRBV30, the J call TRBJ2-1, with TRBD2 matching 10 bases. V was pared by 3 bases and J by 6 bases, with 8 bases of the junction left unmatched. Germline values: CDR1 GTSNPN, CDR2 SVGIG (reference sequence). CDR3 size: 15 residues. CDR3 coding DNA: TGTGCCTGGAGCTCTGGACTAGCGGCCTCCAATGAGCAGTTCTTC. This sequence encodes CAWSSGLAASNEQFF.

Comments on this clone: Other DNA variants within this sample encode the same CDR3. This rearrangement joins TRBV30 to TRBJ1-1, with no clear D. This CDR3 is built from 12 residues. Trimming pared 0 bases from V and 4 bases from J, leaving 6 bases between. Germline lookup yields CDR1 GTSNPN and CDR2 SVGIG (reference sequence). CDR3 loop: CAWSVLGTEAFF. CDR3 coding DNA: TGTGCCTGGAGTGTACTAGGCACTGAAGCTTTCTTT.

Only one count was recorded for this clone. CDR3: CASSEGLAGEQYF. CDR3 nucleotides: TGTGCCAGCAGCGAGGGACTAGCGGGAGAGCAGTACTTC. The chain couples TRBV9 to TRBJ2-7, with TRBD2 matching 13 bases. CDR1 is SGDLS, CDR2 YYNGEE, per germline. This CDR3 region has 13 residues. J was trimmed by 7 bases and V by 3 bases; bases with no gene match: 1. The entire variable domain, with the rest obtained from reference TRBV9 and TRBJ2-7, is as follows: DSGVTQTPKHLITATGQRVTLRCSPRSGDLSVYWYQQSLDQGLQFLIQYYNGEERAKGNILERFSAQQFPDLHSELNLSSLELGDSALYFCASSEGLAGEQYFGPGTRLTVT.

This clone was seen a few times. The rearrangement links TRBV18 to TRBJ2-7, with TRBD1 matching 9 bases. Germline CDR1 is KGHSH and CDR2 is LQKENI. Trimming took 2 bases from V and 9 from J; bases not matched to a gene: 5. The CDR3 spans 13 residues. The CDR3 protein is CASSPAGQGRQYF. The CDR3 nucleotides are TGTGCCAGCTCACCAGCGGGACAGGGAAGGCAGTACTTC.

The J gene is TRBJ2-7, the V gene TRBV2, with 9 bases lining up with TRBD1. CDR3 length: 15 residues. The J segment lost 2 bases and the V segment lost 6 bases, leaving 8 bases of the junction unmatched. Germline V gene sequence: CDR1 SNHLY, CDR2 FYNNEI. The CDR3 DNA follows: TGTGCCAGCAGAGCCGGGACAGGGATGACCTACGAGCAGTACTTC. Its protein is CASRAGTGMTYEQYF.

This chain joins TRBV11-3 and TRBJ2-1; 7 nucleotides line up with TRBD2. V lost 3 bases and J lost 2; bases outside the gene matches: 4. The CDR3 is 15 amino acids. The germline gives CDR1 SGHNT, CDR2 YENEEA. DNA of the CDR3: TGTGCCAGCAGCTTGGGGGGGTTTCCCTACAATGAGCAGTTCTTC. It yields the protein CASSLGGFPYNEQFF.

The V call is TRBV9, the J call TRBJ2-1; D not resolved. The V and J ends lost 0 bases and 10 bases respectively, with 11 bases between them. Germline CDR1 and CDR2: SGDLS and YYNGEE. There are 13 residues in the CDR3. The CDR3 sequence is CASSVVERREQFF. The CDR3 DNA follows: TGTGCCAGCAGCGTAGTAGAGAGGCGAGAGCAGTTCTTC.

This chain links TRBV25-1 with TRBJ2-2; D might be TRBD2 (6 bases). Trimming took 6 bases from V and 4 from J, leaving 21 bases between them. Germline values: CDR1 MGHDK, CDR2 SYGVNS. CDR3 length: 17 residues. The CDR3 spells CASRGQQEGVSTGELFF. The CDR3 coding sequence is TGTGCCAGCAGAGGCCAACAGGAGGGCGTCAGCACCGGGGAGCTGTTTTTT.

DNA for the CDR3: TGTGCCACATCAACAGGGATCCATCAGCCCCAGCATTTT. Protein: CATSTGIHQPQHF. V and J are TRBV5-4 and TRBJ1-5; D is perhaps TRBD1 (6 bases). Germline lookup yields CDR1 SGHNT and CDR2 YYREEE (reference sequence). This CDR3 comprises 13 residues. Trimming removed 9 bases at V and 5 bases at J, with 15 bases between.

The rearrangement links TRBV5-1 to TRBJ2-1; 10 bases are a match to TRBD2. Per germline, CDR1 SGHRS and CDR2 YFSETQ. The CDR3 loop spans 15 amino acids. The trim removed 2 bases at V and 8 bases at J, leaving 7 bases unmatched. The CDR3 region is CASSFSLAGVDEQFF. For the CDR3, the DNA is TGCGCCAGCAGCTTTAGCCTAGCGGGAGTCGATGAGCAGTTCTTC.

The genes are TRBV5-1 and TRBJ2-5; 12 bases are a match to TRBD2. After removal of 0 bases from V and 2 bases from J, the junction contained 8 bases not matched to a gene. Germline V gene lookup returns CDR1 SGHRS and CDR2 YFSETQ. The CDR3 runs 18 residues. CDR3 sequence reads: CASSLDLAGGPKQETQYF. Here the CDR3 DNA reads TGCGCCAGCAGCTTGGACCTAGCGGGAGGGCCCAAACAAGAGACCCAGTACTTC.

This clone was detected only once. The gene calls are TRBV7-8 and TRBJ2-3; D is possibly TRBD2 (6 bases). This CDR3 region has 17 residues. Trimming cost V 0 bases and J 1 base, with 14 bases left between them. Germline lookup yields CDR1 SGHVS and CDR2 FQNEAQ. In nucleotides, the CDR3 is TGTGCCAGCAGCTTAGCGGTACTAGCAGGTGGCACAGATACGCAGTATTTT. Its translation is CASSLAVLAGGTDTQYF. Full variable domain (missing parts from reference TRBV7-8 and TRBJ2-3): GAGVSQSPRYKVAKRGQDVALRCDPISGHVSLFWYQQALGQGPEFLTYFQNEAQLDKSGLPSDRFFAERPEGSVSTLKIQRTQQEDSAVYLCASSLAVLAGGTDTQYFGPGTRLTVL.

This chain links TRBV11-3 with TRBJ2-1; 8 bases are shared with TRBD2. This CDR3 is built from 15 residues. CDR1 and CDR2 from the germline V gene are SGHNT and YENEEA. With 3 bases clipped from V and 5 bases from J, the junction kept 6 bases outside the gene matches. The CDR3 sequence: CASSFQSGSDNEQFF. The DNA for the CDR3 is TGTGCCAGCAGCTTTCAGAGCGGGAGCGACAATGAGCAGTTCTTC.

The chain combines TRBV4-2 with TRBJ2-5; TRBD2 matches 13 bases. The V segment lost 4 bases and the J segment 5 bases; nucleotides outside the gene matches: 10. This CDR3 comprises 17 residues. Per the germline V gene, CDR1 is LGHNA and CDR2 is YNFKEQ. The CDR3 here is CASSPTGTSGTPETQYF. The DNA of the CDR3 is TGTGCCAGCAGCCCAACCGGGACTAGCGGGACCCCGGAGACCCAGTACTTC.

V is TRBV5-1 and J is TRBJ2-3; D perhaps matches TRBD1 (5 bases). The CDR3 covers 16 residues. Germline values: CDR1 SGHRS, CDR2 YFSETQ. The V end lost 5 bases, the J end lost 4 bases, and 20 bases lay between the germline ends. Written as DNA, the CDR3 is TGCGCCAGCAGTTCGCTTGGGGTTAAAGGGGCAGATACGCAGTATTTT. It encodes CASSSLGVKGADTQYF. Full variable domain (remainder filled in from reference TRBV5-1 and TRBJ2-3): KAGVTQTPRYLIKTRGQQVTLSCSPISGHRSVSWYQQTPGQGLQFLFEYFSETQRNKGNFPGRFSGRQFSNSRSEMNVSTLELGDSALYLCASSSLGVKGADTQYFGPGTRLTVL.

This chain uses TRBV28 with TRBJ1-5, with D possibly TRBD1 on 5 matching bases. The CDR3 length is 15 residues. Germline V CDR1 and CDR2: MDHEN, SYDVKM. Trimming left V 2 bases short and J 6 bases short, with 14 bases between. In nucleotides, the CDR3 is TGTGCCAGCAGTTTAATATCGGGGGGAGGTCAGCCCCAGCATTTT. This sequence encodes CASSLISGGGQPQHF.

The chain employs TRBV5-1 and TRBJ2-7; 8 bases agree with TRBD2. CDR3 length: 16 residues. Germline CDR1 reads SGHRS; CDR2 reads YFSETQ. With V trimmed by 3 bases and J by 3 bases, 11 bases remained unmatched. CDR3 sequence: CASSWGAAGESYEQYF. For the CDR3, the DNA is TGCGCCAGCAGCTGGGGGGCAGCGGGAGAAAGCTACGAGCAGTACTTC. Supplemented by reference TRBV5-1 and TRBJ2-7, the full variable domain reads KAGVTQTPRYLIKTRGQQVTLSCSPISGHRSVSWYQQTPGQGLQFLFEYFSETQRNKGNFPGRFSGRQFSNSRSEMNVSTLELGDSALYLCASSWGAAGESYEQYFGPGTRLTVT.

The rearrangement uses TRBV9 and TRBJ2-1, with D possibly matching TRBD2 (5 bases). Trimming left V 0 bases short and J 7 bases short, with 20 bases between. The CDR3 has 17 amino acids. The germline CDR1 and CDR2 sequences are SGDLS and YYNGEE. CDR3 protein: CASSVAVRGLSPNEQFF. CDR3 coding DNA: TGTGCCAGCAGCGTAGCCGTTAGAGGGCTTAGTCCGAATGAGCAGTTCTTC.

This rearrangement joins TRBV25-1 to TRBJ2-3; tentative D call: TRBD2 (5 bases). This CDR3 region has 17 residues. V dropped 0 bases and J dropped 0 bases, with 13 bases sitting between them. Germline CDR1 and CDR2: MGHDK and SYGVNS. The CDR3 here is CASSEYKSGASTDTQYF. In DNA form, the CDR3 reads TGTGCCAGCAGTGAATATAAGAGCGGAGCGAGCACAGATACGCAGTATTTT.

In its sample, this clone was seen a few times. This sequence joins TRBV6-1 and TRBJ1-1; D is unresolved. The CDR3 totals 14 residues. V lost 1 base to trimming and J lost 1 base, with 7 bases between them. CDR1 is MNHNS and CDR2 is SASEGT in the germline V gene. The CDR3 coding sequence is TGTGCCAGCAGTGAAGATAGCCGGAACACTGAAGCTTTCTTT. Residues: CASSEDSRNTEAFF.

This clone was seen only a few times. The CDR3 is CASSDLSGTGNEQYF. Written as DNA, the CDR3 is TGTGCCAGCAGTGACCTCTCAGGGACAGGGAACGAGCAGTACTTC. This sequence joins TRBV6-4 and TRBJ2-7; 9 nucleotides align to TRBD1. Trimming removed 2 bases from V and 5 bases from J; junction bases left unmatched: 7. This CDR3 is 15 amino acids long. Germline V lookup: CDR1 MRHNA, CDR2 SNTAGT.

The chain uses TRBV27 and TRBJ2-1; TRBD2 matches at 10 bases. Germline values: CDR1 MNHEY, CDR2 SMNVEV (reference sequence). V gave up 4 bases and J gave up 3 bases; unmatched junction bases: 6. The CDR3 extends over 16 amino acids. CDR3 in amino acids: CASSSWTSGFYNEQFF. DNA for the CDR3: TGTGCCAGCAGTTCCTGGACTAGCGGCTTCTACAATGAGCAGTTCTTC.